This T cell receptor (beta chain) derives from a study of blood T cell repertoires in COVID-19 (dated by TCRdb to about 2020). With regard to the full study: Samples from collaborators originated in the United States, Italy and Spain and spanned both the acute and convalescent phases of COVID-19. Deeply sampled blood TCRbeta repertoires from subjects exposed to, actively infected with, or recovered from COVID-19 were included in the dataset. The samples were drawn from the first 160 participants of the ongoing ImmuneRACE study and from about 1,200 subjects provided by 6 global collaborators. Nearly every sample came with metadata listing a de-identified subject ID, COVID-19 status, age in years and sex. HLA class I and class II types, where available, came from metadata supplied by the sample provider rather than from assay-based typing. The prospective study material was composed of cDNA or gDNA derived from T cells, B-cell-depleted T cells, or PBMCs. The repertoires were released in a freely available public database intended as a resource for research on the immune response to SARS-CoV-2. On the study overall, not on this receptor specifically: The amount of clinical and demographic metadata varied by source and participant and was provided uncurated.

TCRbeta CDR3 regions were amplified from genomic DNA using the immunoSEQ Assay, a bias-controlled multiplex PCR. In the authors' own workflow: Within the assay, amplification of reference gene primers was used to estimate how many nucleated cells each sample contained. Sequence reads were collapsed and filtered to measure the absolute abundance of every unique TCRbeta CDR3 rearrangement. For each sample, productive Simpson clonality was calculated as the square root of Simpson's diversity index over productive rearrangements. TCRdb retrieved this table from immuneACCESS and kept in-frame rearrangements only. Not all clones are present; in checked studies, unresolved V genes account for under half, and no reason is known for the remainder. The V and J calls and the clone size are those of that table, but D and trimming were determined from the DNA. The sample contains 150,000 to 200,000 clones, about 85% of them found a single time. The ten largest clones take up around 9.5% of the sample.

About this clone itself: The specificity of this receptor is unknown. Base qualities are not provided; no much larger clone lies one nucleotide away.

The CDR3 starts with the cysteine, ends with the phenylalanine, and has 12 residues. Just the 36-base CDR3 DNA is kept, in frame starting at base 1. A distance of 8 bases separates the germline ends of V and J, which lose 6 bases and 6 bases respectively. Each collaborating institution followed its own protocols to collect whole blood in K2EDTA tubes. For TCRbeta analysis, collaborators shipped samples in one of three forms: frozen whole blood, isolated PBMCs, or DNA extracted from either of those sample types. Source material: peripheral blood. The V and J segments used are TRBV12-3 or TRBV12-4 and TRBJ2-2, with the D gene call left open. This receptor was identified in a woman at least 80 years old with acute or convalescent COVID-19. This receptor carries the CDR3 CASSRSSGELFF. In nucleotides, the sequence is TGTGCCAGCAGCCGGTCGTCCGGGGAGCTGTTTTTT.